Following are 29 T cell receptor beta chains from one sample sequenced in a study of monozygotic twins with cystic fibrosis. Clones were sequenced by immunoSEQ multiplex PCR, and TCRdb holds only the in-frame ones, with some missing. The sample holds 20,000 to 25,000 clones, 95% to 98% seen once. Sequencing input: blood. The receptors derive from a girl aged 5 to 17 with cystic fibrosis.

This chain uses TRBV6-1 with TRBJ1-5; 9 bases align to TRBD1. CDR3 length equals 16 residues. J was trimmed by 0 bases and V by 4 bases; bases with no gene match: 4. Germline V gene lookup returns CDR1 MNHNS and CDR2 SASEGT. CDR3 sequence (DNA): TGTGCCAGCAGTGTTCCGACAGGGGGTAGCAATCAGCCCCAGCATTTT. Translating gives CASSVPTGGSNQPQHF.

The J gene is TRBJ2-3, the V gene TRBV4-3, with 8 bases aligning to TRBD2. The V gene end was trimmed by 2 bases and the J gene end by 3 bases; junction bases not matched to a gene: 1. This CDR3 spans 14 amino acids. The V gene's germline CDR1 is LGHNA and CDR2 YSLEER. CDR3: CASSQSGRTDTQYF. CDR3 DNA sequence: TGCGCCAGCAGCCAAAGCGGGAGAACAGATACGCAGTATTTT.

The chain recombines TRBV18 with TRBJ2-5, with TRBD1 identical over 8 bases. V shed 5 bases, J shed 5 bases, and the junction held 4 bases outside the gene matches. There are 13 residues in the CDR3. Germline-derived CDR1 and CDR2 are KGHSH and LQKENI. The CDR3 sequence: CASSSDREETQYF. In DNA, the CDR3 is TGTGCCAGCTCATCGGACAGGGAGGAGACCCAGTACTTC. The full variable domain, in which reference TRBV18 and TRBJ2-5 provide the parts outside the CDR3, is NAGVMQNPRHLVRRRGQEARLRCSPMKGHSHVYWYRQLPEEGLKFMVYLQKENIIDESGMPKERFSAEFPKEGPSILRIQQVVRGDSAAYFCASSSDREETQYFGPGTRLLVL.

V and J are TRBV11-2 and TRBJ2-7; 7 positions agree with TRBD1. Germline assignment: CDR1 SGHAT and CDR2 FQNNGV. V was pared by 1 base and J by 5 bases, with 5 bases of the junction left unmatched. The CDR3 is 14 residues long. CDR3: CASSLVGGIHEQYV. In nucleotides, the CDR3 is TGTGCCAGCAGCTTAGTAGGGGGCATCCACGAGCAGTACGTC.

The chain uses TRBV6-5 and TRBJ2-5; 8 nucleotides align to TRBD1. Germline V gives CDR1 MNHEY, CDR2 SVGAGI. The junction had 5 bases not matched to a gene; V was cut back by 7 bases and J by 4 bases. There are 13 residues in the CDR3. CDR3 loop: CASNPTGVETQYF. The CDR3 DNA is TGTGCCAGCAACCCGACAGGGGTAGAGACCCAGTACTTC.

CDR3 amino acids: CASSIQQGGETQYF. As DNA, the CDR3 is TGTGCCAGTAGTATTCAACAGGGTGGAGAGACCCAGTACTTC. The chain couples TRBV19 to TRBJ2-5, with D possibly TRBD1 on 6 matching bases. The CDR3 is 14 residues long. Germline-derived CDR1 and CDR2 are LNHDA and SQIVND (reference sequence). Trimming took off 3 bases at V and 4 bases at J, with 12 bases between the two ends. Using reference TRBV19 and TRBJ2-5 for the parts outside the CDR3, the full variable domain is DGGITQSPKYLFRKEGQNVTLSCEQNLNHDAMYWYRQDPGQGLRLIYYSQIVNDFQKGDIAEGYSVSREKKESFPLTVTSAQKNPTAFYLCASSIQQGGETQYFGPGTRLLVL.

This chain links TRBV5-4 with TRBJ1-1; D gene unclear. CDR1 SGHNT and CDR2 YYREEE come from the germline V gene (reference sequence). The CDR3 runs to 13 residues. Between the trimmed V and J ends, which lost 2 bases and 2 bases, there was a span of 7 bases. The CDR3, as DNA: TGTGCCAGCAGCTTTCGGAGTAACACTGAAGCTTTCTTT. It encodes CASSFRSNTEAFF. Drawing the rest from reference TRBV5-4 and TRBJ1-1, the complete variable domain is ETGVTQSPTHLIKTRGQQVTLRCSSQSGHNTVSWYQQALGQGPQFIFQYYREEENGRGNFPPRFSGLQFPNYSSELNVNALELDDSALYLCASSFRSNTEAFFGQGTRLTVV.

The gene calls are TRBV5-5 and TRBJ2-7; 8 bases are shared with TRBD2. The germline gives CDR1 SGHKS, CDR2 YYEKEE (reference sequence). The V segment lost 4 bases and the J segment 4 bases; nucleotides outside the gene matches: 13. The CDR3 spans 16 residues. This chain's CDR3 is CASSGSDSGKGYEQYF. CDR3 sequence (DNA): TGTGCCAGCAGCGGCTCGGATAGCGGGAAAGGGTACGAGCAGTACTTC.

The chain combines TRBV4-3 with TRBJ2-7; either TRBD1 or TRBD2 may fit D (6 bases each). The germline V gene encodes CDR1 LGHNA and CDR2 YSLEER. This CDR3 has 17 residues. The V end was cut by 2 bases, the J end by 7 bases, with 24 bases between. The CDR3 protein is CASSQRLEGTLPREQYF. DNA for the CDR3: TGCGCCAGCAGCCAAAGGTTGGAGGGGACACTACCAAGGGAGCAGTACTTC.

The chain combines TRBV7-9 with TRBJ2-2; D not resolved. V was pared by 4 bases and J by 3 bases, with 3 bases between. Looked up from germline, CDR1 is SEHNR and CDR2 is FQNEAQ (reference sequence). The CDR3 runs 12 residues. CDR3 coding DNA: TGTGCCAGCAGCTCCTACACCGGGGAGCTGTTTTTT. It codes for CASSSYTGELFF.

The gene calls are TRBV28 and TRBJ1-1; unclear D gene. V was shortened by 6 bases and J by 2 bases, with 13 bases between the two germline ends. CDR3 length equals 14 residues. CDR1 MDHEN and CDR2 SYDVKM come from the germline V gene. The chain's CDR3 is CASRSPNLNTEAFF. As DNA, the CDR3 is TGTGCCAGCAGATCGCCAAACCTCAACACTGAAGCTTTCTTT. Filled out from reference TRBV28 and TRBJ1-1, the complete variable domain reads DVKVTQSSRYLVKRTGEKVFLECVQDMDHENMFWYRQDPGLGLRLIYFSYDVKMKEKGDIPEGYSVSREKKERFSLILESASTNQTSMYLCASRSPNLNTEAFFGQGTRLTVV.

DNA for the CDR3: TGTGCCACCAGCAGAGTTAGCGGGAATAGTTACGAGCAGTACTTC. Amino acids: CATSRVSGNSYEQYF. V gene TRBV15 combines with J gene TRBJ2-7; 8 bases align to TRBD2. Germline lookup yields CDR1 LNHNV and CDR2 YYDKDF (reference sequence). The ends lost 1 base at V and 4 bases at J; junction bases unmatched: 6. The CDR3 runs 15 residues.

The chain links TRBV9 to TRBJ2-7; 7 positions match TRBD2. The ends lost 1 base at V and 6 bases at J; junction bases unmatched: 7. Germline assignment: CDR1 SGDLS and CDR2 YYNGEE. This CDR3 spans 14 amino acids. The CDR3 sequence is CASSVWGGNGEQYF. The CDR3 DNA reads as TGTGCCAGCAGCGTATGGGGGGGTAACGGCGAGCAGTACTTC.

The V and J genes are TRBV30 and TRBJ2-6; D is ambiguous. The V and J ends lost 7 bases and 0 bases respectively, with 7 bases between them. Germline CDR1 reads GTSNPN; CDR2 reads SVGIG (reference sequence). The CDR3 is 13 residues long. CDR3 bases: TGTGCCTCTCGGAACTCTGGGGCCAACGTCCTGACTTTC. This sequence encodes CASRNSGANVLTF.

In DNA form, the CDR3 reads TGTGCCAGCAGTCGTATACTCGACGGGACCCAGTACTTC. Amino acids: CASSRILDGTQYF. The rearrangement uses TRBV6-6 and TRBJ2-5; D gene ambiguous. Germline V lookup: CDR1 MNHNY, CDR2 SVGAGI (reference sequence). The CDR3 has 13 amino acids. V was pared by 5 bases and J by 7 bases, with 14 bases between.

CDR3: CASSQEGASGSEQFF. The CDR3 bases are TGTGCCAGCAGCCAAGAGGGGGCTAGCGGATCTGAGCAGTTCTTC. The chain is built from TRBV4-2 and TRBJ2-1; D is perhaps TRBD2 (7 bases). The germline V and J ends were trimmed by 0 bases and 9 bases, with 15 bases remaining between them. This CDR3 is built from 15 residues. CDR1 and CDR2 (germline): LGHNA, YNFKEQ.

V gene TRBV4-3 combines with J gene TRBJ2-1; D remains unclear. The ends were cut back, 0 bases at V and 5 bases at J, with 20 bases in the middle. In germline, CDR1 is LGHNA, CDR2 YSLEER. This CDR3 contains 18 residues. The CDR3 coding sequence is TGCGCCAGCAGCCAAGATCGCTTTGGGCAATCCTACGACAATGAGCAGTTCTTC. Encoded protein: CASSQDRFGQSYDNEQFF.

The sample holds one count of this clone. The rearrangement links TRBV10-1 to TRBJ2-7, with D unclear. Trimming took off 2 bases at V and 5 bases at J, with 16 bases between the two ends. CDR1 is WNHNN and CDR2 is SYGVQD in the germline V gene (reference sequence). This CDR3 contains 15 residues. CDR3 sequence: CASSERIIRSNEQYV. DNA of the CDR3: TGCGCCAGCAGTGAGAGAATAATCCGGAGCAACGAGCAGTACGTC.

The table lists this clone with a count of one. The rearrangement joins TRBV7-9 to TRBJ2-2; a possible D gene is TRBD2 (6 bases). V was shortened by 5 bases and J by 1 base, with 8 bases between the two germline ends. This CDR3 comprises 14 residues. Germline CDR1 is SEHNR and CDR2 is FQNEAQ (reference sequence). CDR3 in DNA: TGTGCCAGCAGCCGGGACTGGAACACCGGGGAGCTGTTTTTT. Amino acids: CASSRDWNTGELFF.

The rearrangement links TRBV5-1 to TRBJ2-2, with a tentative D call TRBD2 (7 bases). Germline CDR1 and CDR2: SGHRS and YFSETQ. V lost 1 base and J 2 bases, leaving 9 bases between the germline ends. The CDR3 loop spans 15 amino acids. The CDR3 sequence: CASSLSGGNTGELFF. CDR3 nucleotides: TGCGCCAGCAGCTTGTCGGGGGGCAACACCGGGGAGCTGTTTTTT. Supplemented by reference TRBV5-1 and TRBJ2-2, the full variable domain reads KAGVTQTPRYLIKTRGQQVTLSCSPISGHRSVSWYQQTPGQGLQFLFEYFSETQRNKGNFPGRFSGRQFSNSRSEMNVSTLELGDSALYLCASSLSGGNTGELFFGEGSRLTVL.

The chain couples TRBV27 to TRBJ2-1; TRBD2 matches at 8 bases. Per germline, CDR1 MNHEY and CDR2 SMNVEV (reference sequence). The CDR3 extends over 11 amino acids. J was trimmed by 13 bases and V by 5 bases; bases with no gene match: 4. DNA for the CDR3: TGTGCCAGCAGTCCAAGCGGGAGTCAGTTCTTC. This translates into CASSPSGSQFF.

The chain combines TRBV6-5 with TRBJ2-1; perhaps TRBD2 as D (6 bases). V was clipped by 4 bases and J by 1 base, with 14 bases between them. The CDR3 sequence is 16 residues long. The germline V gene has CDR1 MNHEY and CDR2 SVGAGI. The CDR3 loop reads CASSSFRGRSYNEQFF. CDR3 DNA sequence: TGTGCCAGCAGTTCCTTTCGGGGGAGATCCTACAATGAGCAGTTCTTC.

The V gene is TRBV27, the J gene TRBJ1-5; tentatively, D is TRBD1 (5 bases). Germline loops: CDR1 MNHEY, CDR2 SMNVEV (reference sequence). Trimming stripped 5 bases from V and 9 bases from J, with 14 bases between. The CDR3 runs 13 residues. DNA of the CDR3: TGTGCCAGCAGTCCGGGGACCGACTGGCCCCAGCATTTT. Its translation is CASSPGTDWPQHF.

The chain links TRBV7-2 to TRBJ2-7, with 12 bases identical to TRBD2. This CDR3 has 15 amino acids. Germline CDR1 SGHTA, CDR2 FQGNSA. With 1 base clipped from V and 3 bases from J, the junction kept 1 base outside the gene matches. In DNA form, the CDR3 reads TGTGCCAGCAGCTTAGGGACTAGCGGGAACTACGAGCAGTACGTC. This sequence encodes CASSLGTSGNYEQYV.

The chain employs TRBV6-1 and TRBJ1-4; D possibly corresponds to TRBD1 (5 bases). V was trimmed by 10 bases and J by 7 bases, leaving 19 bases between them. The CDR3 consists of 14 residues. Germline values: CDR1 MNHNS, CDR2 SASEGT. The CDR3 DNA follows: TGTGCCACCATACCCGCAGGGACGGGTGAAAAACTGTTTTTT. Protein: CATIPAGTGEKLFF.

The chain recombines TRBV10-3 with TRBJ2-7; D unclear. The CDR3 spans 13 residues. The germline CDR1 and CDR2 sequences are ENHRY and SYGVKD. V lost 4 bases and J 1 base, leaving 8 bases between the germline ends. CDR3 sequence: CAISGRLSYEQYF. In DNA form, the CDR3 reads TGTGCCATCAGTGGACGGCTTTCCTACGAGCAGTACTTC.

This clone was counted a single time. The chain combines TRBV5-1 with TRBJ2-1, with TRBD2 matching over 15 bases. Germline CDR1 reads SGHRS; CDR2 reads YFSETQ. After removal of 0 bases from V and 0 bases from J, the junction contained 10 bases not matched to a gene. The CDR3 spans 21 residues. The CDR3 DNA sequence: TGCGCCAGCAGCTTGGTGGGACTAGCGGGAGGCCCTACCCTCTCCTACAATGAGCAGTTCTTC. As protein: CASSLVGLAGGPTLSYNEQFF.

The CDR3 bases are TGTGCCAGTAGTATTTCCTCCGGGACAGGGGATTACGAGCAGTACTTC. Protein: CASSISSGTGDYEQYF. The chain links TRBV19 to TRBJ2-7; 10 bases fit TRBD1. CDR1 and CDR2 (germline): LNHDA, SQIVND (reference sequence). V lost 3 bases to trimming and J lost 4 bases; unmatched junction nucleotides: 9. The CDR3 consists of 16 residues.

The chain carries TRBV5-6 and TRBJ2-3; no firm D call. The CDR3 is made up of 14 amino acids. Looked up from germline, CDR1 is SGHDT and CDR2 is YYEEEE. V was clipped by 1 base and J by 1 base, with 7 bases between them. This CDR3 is CASSLNPGTDTQYF. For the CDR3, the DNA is TGTGCCAGCAGCTTGAACCCCGGCACAGATACGCAGTATTTT. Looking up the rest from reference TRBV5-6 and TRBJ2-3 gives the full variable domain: DAGVTQSPTHLIKTRGQQVTLRCSPKSGHDTVSWYQQALGQGPQFIFQYYEEEERQRGNFPDRFSGHQFPNYSSELNVNALLLGDSALYLCASSLNPGTDTQYFGPGTRLTVL.